This T cell receptor (beta chain) was sequenced for a study of shared clonotypes between healthy human individuals. Positively selected for CCR7, the CD45RO-negative cells used as naive CD8 cells excluded terminally differentiated effector memory CD45RA+ cells. The germline V gene has CDR1 SGHDT and CDR2 YYEEEE. V was trimmed by 0 bases and J by 0 bases, leaving 14 bases between them. This CDR3 spans 17 amino acids. Notes on the study in general: Clonotypes shared by all four sorted-subset donors had higher generation probabilities than non-shared clonotypes.

Once extracted for a subset, genomic DNA was divided evenly among several immunoSEQ plates. Produced via immunoSEQ multiplex PCR; TCRdb's table is partial and in-frame only. The sample has hundreds of thousands of clones, around 96% seen once; the top ten hold roughly 0.12%. To note about this clone: Its antigen is not identified.

The clonotype originates from a woman aged 30 to 39 in good health. Sequencing input: naive CD8+ T cells sorted from blood. The chain joins TRBV5-6 to TRBJ2-3; tentatively, D is TRBD1 (5 bases). For the CDR3, the DNA is TGTGCCAGCAGCTTGGGTGGGGCGCGGCCTAGCACAGATACGCAGTATTTT. Translating it yields CASSLGGARPSTDTQYF.